This TCR beta chain was profiled in a study of cytomegalovirus exposure and HLA in healthy donors. The J segment lost 3 bases and the V segment lost 0 bases, leaving 4 bases of the junction unmatched. The CDR3 has 15 amino acids. CDR1 is MNHEY and CDR2 is SVGAGI in the germline V gene. Sequencing used immunoSEQ multiplex PCR; TCRdb keeps in-frame clones, though not all of them. The sample consists of some 70,000 clones, 85% of them appearing once. Material: PBMCs. The gene calls are TRBV6-5 and TRBJ1-2; 7 bases are shared with TRBD1. The sequence derives from a man under 40 in good health and CMV-seronegative. The CDR3, as DNA: TGTGCCAGCAGTTACTCCGGGACAGTATACTATGGCTACACCTTC. Encoded protein: CASSYSGTVYYGYTF.